One and the same sample provided the 3 T cell receptor beta chains below, sequenced in a study of blood T cell repertoires in COVID-19. The data were produced by immunoSEQ multiplex PCR, yet TCRdb's version contains in-frame clones alone and is incomplete. The sample carries more than 95,000 clones, 84% recorded once. Sequencing input: peripheral blood. The receptor set was obtained from a human donor in a cohort sampled during active COVID-19.

This chain uses TRBV18 with TRBJ2-6; 7 bases map to TRBD2. The CDR3 is made up of 15 amino acids. The V and J ends lost 6 bases and 2 bases, in that order; junction bases with no gene match: 4. The V gene's germline CDR1 is KGHSH and CDR2 LQKENI. DNA of the CDR3: TGTGCCAGCTCTCCGGGGGGTACTGGGGCCAACGTCCTGACTTTC. This gives the protein CASSPGGTGANVLTF.

This sequence joins TRBV9 and TRBJ1-4; weak D call: TRBD1 (5 bases). CDR1 and CDR2 from the germline V gene are SGDLS and YYNGEE. Trimming took 0 bases from V and 7 from J, leaving 13 bases between them. The CDR3 contains 15 residues. The chain's CDR3 is CASSVAVGVGEKLFF. CDR3 DNA: TGTGCCAGCAGCGTAGCGGTAGGGGTGGGTGAAAAACTGTTTTTT.

The chain has TRBV30 and TRBJ1-5; no definite D call. Looked up from germline, CDR1 is GTSNPN and CDR2 is SVGIG (reference sequence). The CDR3 covers 15 residues. Trimming removed 2 bases from V and 4 bases from J, with 15 bases in between. CDR3 DNA sequence: TGTGCCTGGAGTCGAGCGGGGATGTTAAATCAGCCCCAGCATTTT. It encodes CAWSRAGMLNQPQHF.